What follows is one T cell receptor beta chain and its context. As handled by the study authors: Reference gene primer amplification in the assay estimated nucleated cell counts. Data came from immunoSEQ multiplex PCR; TCRdb stores just in-frame clones and leaves some out. The V and J calls and the clone size are those of that table, but D and trimming were determined from the DNA. The sample records tens of thousands of clones, approximately 83% being singletons. CDR1 and CDR2 (germline): LNHDA, SQIVND (reference sequence). This CDR3 contains 17 residues. Trimming shortened V by 7 bases and J by 0 bases, and 19 bases separated the two germline ends. Patients at the Seattle site were enrolled during active infection and followed longitudinally. This sample was included in a study of blood T cell repertoires in COVID-19. Study summary: The United States, Italy and Spain supplied acute and convalescent COVID-19 samples. PBMCs, B-cell-depleted T cells, or T cells were the source of the cDNA or gDNA that made up the material.

The sequence was obtained from a young man with COVID-19, enrolled during active disease. The rearrangement links TRBV19 to TRBJ1-5; tentatively, D is TRBD1 (5 bases). The specimen was peripheral blood. In nucleotides, the CDR3 is TGTGCCAGTAAGGCAGGGCCCACCGCATATAGCAATCAGCCCCAGCATTTT. This gives the protein CASKAGPTAYSNQPQHF.